The entry below gives a single T cell receptor beta chain sequence along with its context. Sequencing was performed with immunoSEQ multiplex PCR; in TCRdb, only in-frame clones are kept and a portion is missing. The sample has around 160,000 clones; over 80% are singletons. Participants had their cohort set by participant-reported clinical history. From germline, CDR1 is LNHDA and CDR2 SQIVND (reference sequence). The CDR3 is 14 amino acids. V lost 3 bases and J 6 bases, leaving 12 bases between the germline ends. The data stem from a study of blood T cell repertoires in COVID-19. The chain recombines TRBV19 with TRBJ1-5; weak D call: TRBD1 (5 bases). The sequencing sample was made of PBMCs or T cells enriched from blood (not recorded which). The clonotype was recovered from a woman aged 55-75 years who had recovered from COVID-19. This chain's CDR3 is CASSMGGGSQPQHF. The CDR3 DNA reads TGTGCCAGTAGTATGGGCGGGGGGTCTCAGCCCCAGCATTTT.